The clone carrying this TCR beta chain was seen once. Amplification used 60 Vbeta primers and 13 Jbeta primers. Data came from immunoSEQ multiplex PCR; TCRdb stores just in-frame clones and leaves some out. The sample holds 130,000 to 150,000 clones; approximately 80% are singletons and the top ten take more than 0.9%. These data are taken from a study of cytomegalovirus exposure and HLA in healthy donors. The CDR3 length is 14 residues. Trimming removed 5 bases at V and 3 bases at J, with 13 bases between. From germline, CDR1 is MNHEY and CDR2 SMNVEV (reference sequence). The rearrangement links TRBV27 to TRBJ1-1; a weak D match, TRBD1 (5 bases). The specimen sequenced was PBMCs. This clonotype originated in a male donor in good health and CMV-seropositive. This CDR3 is CASSQTQGDTEAFF. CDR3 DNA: TGTGCCAGCAGTCAAACCCAGGGTGACACTGAAGCTTTCTTT.